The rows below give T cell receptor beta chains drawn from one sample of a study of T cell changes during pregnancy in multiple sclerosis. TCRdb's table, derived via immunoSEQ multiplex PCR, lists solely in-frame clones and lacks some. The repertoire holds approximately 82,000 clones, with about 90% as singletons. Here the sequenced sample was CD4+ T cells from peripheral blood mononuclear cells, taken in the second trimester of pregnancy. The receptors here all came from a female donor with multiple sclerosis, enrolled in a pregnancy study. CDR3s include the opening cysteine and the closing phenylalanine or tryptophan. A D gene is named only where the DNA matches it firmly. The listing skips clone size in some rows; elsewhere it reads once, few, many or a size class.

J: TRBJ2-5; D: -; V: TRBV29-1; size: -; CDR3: CSVTGKETQYF; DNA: TGCAGCGTAACAGGAAAAGAGACCCAGTACTTC
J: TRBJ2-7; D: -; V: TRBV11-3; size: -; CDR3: CASSSSGYEQYF; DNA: TGTGCCAGCAGCTCCAGCGGGTACGAGCAGTACTTC
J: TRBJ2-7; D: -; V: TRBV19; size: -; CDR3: CASSKRLSYEQYF; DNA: TGTGCCAGTAGTAAGCGGTTAAGCTACGAGCAGTACTTC
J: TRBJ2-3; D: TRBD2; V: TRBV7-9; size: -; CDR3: CASSNRRLAGGGTDTQYF; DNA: TGTGCCAGCAGTAACCGTCGACTAGCGGGGGGAGGCACAGATACGCAGTATTTT
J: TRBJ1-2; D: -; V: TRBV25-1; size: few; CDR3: CASSPGFAYGYTF; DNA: TGTGCCAGCAGCCCAGGGTTCGCCTATGGCTACACCTTC
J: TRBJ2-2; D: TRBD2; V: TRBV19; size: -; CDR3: CASSMPHGLAGGVGELFF; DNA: TGTGCCAGTAGTATGCCCCACGGACTAGCGGGAGGTGTCGGGGAGCTGTTTTTT
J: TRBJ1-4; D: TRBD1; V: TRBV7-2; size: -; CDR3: CASSLDRGIEKLFF; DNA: TGTGCCAGCAGCTTAGACAGGGGGATAGAAAAACTGTTTTTT
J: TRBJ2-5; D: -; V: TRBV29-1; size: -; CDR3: CSVAQRPQETQYF; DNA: TGCAGCGTTGCCCAGCGCCCGCAAGAGACCCAGTACTTC
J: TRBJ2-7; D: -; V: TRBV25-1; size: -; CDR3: CASSATGISYEQYF; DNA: TGTGCCAGCAGTGCAACGGGAATCTCCTACGAGCAGTACTTC
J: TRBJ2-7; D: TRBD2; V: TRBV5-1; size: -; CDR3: CASSLVSGTTYEQYF; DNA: TGCGCCAGCAGCTTGGTTAGCGGGACGACCTACGAGCAGTACTTC
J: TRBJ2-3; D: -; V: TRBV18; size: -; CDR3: CASSTNRGLSTDTQYF; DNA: TGTGCCAGCTCAACAAACAGGGGACTCAGCACAGATACGCAGTATTTT
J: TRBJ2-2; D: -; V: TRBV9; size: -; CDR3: CASSVIAERAAELFF; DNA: TGTGCCAGCAGCGTGATAGCGGAGAGGGCGGCGGAGCTGTTTTTT
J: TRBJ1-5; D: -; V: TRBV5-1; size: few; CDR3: CALLQAGFSNQPQHF; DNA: TGCGCCCTATTACAGGCAGGCTTTAGCAATCAGCCCCAGCATTTT
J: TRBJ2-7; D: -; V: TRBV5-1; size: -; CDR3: CASSLETGVRSYEQYF; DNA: TGCGCCAGCAGCTTGGAGACGGGAGTCCGCTCCTACGAGCAGTACTTC
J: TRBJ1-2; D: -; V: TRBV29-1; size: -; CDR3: CSVIGQYGYTF; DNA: TGCAGCGTTATTGGACAGTATGGCTACACCTTC
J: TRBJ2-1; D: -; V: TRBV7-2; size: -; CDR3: CASSLDWSVYNEQFF; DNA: TGTGCCAGCAGCTTAGATTGGTCGGTATACAATGAGCAGTTCTTC
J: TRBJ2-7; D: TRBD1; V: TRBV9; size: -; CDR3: CASSAQTGTGLTYEQYF; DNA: TGTGCCAGCAGCGCTCAAACCGGGACAGGGCTAACCTACGAGCAGTACTTC
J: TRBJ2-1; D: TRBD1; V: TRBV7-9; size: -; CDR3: CASSLGQGANEQFF; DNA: TGTGCCAGCAGCTTGGGACAGGGGGCGAATGAGCAGTTCTTC
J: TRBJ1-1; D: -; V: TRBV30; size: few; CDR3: CAWRPLGPREAEAFF; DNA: TGTGCCTGGAGGCCTCTTGGGCCGAGGGAGGCTGAAGCTTTCTTT
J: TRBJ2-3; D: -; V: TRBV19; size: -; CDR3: CASSMGGGSLRWDTQYF; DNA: TGTGCCAGTAGTATGGGAGGTGGGAGCTTACGTTGGGATACGCAGTATTTT
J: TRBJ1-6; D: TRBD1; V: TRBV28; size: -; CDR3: CASSLRGDSSSYNSPLHF; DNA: TGTGCCAGCAGTTTGCGCGGGGACAGCAGCTCCTATAATTCACCCCTCCACTTT
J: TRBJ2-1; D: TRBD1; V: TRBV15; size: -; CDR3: CATSRGTGYNEQFF; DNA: TGTGCCACCAGCAGAGGGACAGGGTACAATGAGCAGTTCTTC
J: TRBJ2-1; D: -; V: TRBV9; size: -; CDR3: CASSVVGSSYNEQFF; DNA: TGTGCCAGCAGCGTAGTCGGGAGCTCCTACAATGAGCAGTTCTTC
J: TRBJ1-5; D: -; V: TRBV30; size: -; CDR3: CAWSVSGVNQPQHF; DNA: TGTGCCTGGAGTGTCTCAGGGGTAAATCAGCCCCAGCATTTT
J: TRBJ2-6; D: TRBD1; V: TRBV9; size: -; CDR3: CASERGLGANVLTF; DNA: TGTGCCAGCGAGAGGGGGCTTGGGGCCAACGTCCTGACTTTC
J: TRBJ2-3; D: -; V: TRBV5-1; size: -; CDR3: CASSLEGVRDTQYF; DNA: TGCGCCAGCAGCTTGGAAGGGGTGAGGGATACGCAGTATTTT
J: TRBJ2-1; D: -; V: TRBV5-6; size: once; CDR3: CASNTDRRSYNEQFF; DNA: TGTGCCAGCAACACCGACAGGAGATCCTACAATGAGCAGTTCTTC
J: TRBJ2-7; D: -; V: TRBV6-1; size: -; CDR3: CASSEGDRLPYEQYF; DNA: TGTGCCAGCAGTGAAGGAGACAGACTCCCCTACGAGCAGTACTTC
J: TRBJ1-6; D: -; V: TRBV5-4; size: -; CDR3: CASSLGVRIDSPLHF; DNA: TGTGCCAGCAGCTTGGGCGTGCGGATAGATTCACCCCTCCACTTT
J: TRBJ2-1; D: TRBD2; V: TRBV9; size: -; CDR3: CASSATSGRWDEQFF; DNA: TGTGCCAGCAGCGCGACTAGCGGGAGATGGGATGAGCAGTTCTTC
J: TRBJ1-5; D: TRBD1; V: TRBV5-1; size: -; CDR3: CASSLGTGIYSNQPQHF; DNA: TGCGCCAGCAGCTTGGGGACAGGGATTTATAGCAATCAGCCCCAGCATTTT
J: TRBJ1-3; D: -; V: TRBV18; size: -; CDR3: CASSRTTGDSGNTIYF; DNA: TGTGCCAGCTCACGAACGACAGGCGACTCTGGAAACACCATATATTTT
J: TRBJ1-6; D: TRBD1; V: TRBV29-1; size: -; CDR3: CSVADRGNSPLHF; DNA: TGCAGCGTCGCGGACAGGGGAAATTCACCCCTCCACTTT
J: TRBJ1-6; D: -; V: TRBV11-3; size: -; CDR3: CASSFRPGGLGSPLHF; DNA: TGTGCCAGCAGCTTCCGGCCCGGGGGTTTGGGTTCACCCCTCCACTTT
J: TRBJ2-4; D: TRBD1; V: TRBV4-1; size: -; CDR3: CASSHGRTGVKNIQYF; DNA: TGCGCCAGCAGCCACGGTAGGACAGGGGTCAAAAACATTCAGTACTTC
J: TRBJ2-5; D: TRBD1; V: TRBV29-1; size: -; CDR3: CSVEEGQGVRETQYF; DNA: TGCAGCGTTGAAGAGGGACAGGGGGTGAGAGAGACCCAGTACTTC
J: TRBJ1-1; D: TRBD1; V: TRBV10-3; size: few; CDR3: CAISAQGALTDTEAFF; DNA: TGTGCCATCAGTGCACAGGGGGCTTTAACAGACACTGAAGCTTTCTTT
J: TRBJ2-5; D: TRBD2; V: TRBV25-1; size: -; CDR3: CASSASGRGWETQYF; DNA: TGTGCCAGCAGTGCCAGCGGGAGGGGTTGGGAGACCCAGTACTTC
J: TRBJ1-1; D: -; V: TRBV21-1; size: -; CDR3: CASRARLATLRTEAFF; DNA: TGTGCCAGCAGGGCGAGATTAGCTACACTTCGCACTGAAGCTTTCTTT
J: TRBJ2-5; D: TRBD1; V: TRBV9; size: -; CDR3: CASSVNSGGEKTQYF; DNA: TGTGCCAGCAGCGTGAACTCAGGGGGCGAAAAGACCCAGTACTTC
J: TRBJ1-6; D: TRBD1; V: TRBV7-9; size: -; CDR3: CASSLAGTGFSPLHF; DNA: TGTGCCAGCAGCTTAGCAGGGACAGGATTTTCACCCCTCCACTTT
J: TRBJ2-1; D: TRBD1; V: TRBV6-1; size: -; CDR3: CASKLYRGNEQFF; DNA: TGTGCCAGCAAACTTTACAGGGGGAATGAGCAGTTCTTC
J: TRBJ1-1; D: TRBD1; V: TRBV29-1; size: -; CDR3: CSVGGTANTEAFF; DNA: TGCAGCGTTGGAGGGACAGCAAACACTGAAGCTTTCTTT
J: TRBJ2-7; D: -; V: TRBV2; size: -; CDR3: CASRLAAYEQYF; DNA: TGTGCCAGCCGACTGGCGGCCTACGAGCAGTACTTC
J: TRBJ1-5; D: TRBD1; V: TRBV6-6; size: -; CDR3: CASSHQTGVKNQPQHF; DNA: TGTGCCAGCAGTCATCAGACAGGGGTTAAGAATCAGCCCCAGCATTTT
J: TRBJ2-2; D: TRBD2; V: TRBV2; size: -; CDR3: CASSEIRLAGANTGELFF; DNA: TGTGCCAGCAGTGAAATTAGACTAGCGGGGGCCAACACCGGGGAGCTGTTTTTT
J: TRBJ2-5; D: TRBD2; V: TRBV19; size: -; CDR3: CASSITGGNQETQYF; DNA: TGTGCCAGTAGTATAACGGGAGGGAACCAAGAGACCCAGTACTTC
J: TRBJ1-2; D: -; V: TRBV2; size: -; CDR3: CASSEVWRSNYGYTF; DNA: TGTGCCAGCAGTGAAGTTTGGAGGTCAAACTATGGCTACACCTTC